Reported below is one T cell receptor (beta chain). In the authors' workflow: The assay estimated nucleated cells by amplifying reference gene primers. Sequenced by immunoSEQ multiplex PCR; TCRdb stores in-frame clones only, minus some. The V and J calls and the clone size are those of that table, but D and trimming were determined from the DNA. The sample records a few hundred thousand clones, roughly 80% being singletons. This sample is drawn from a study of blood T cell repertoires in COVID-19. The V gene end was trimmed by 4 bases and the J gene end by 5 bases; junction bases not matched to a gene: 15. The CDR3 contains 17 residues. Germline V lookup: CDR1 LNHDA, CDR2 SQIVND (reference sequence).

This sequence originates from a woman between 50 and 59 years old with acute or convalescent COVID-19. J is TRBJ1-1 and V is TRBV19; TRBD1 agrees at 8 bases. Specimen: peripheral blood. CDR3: CASSRTLDRASETEAFF. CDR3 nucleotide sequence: TGTGCCAGTAGTAGAACTCTGGACAGGGCCTCGGAGACTGAAGCTTTCTTT.